The 22 T cell receptor beta chains in this list originate from one sample, sequenced in a study of T cells after yellow fever vaccination. TCRdb recomputed calls from the 5' RACE reads with MiXCR, one row per CDR3 protein. The table lists around 610,000 distinct CDR3 sequences, 13% of them singletons. Specimen: PBMCs, collected on the day of the yellow fever booster vaccination. The receptors were gathered from a man aged 25-45 years who received the YFV17D yellow fever vaccine.

This clonotype was seen a few times. This chain joins TRBV18 and TRBJ2-7; 7 nucleotides match TRBD2. Germline V gene sequence: CDR1 KGHSH, CDR2 LQKENI. The CDR3 consists of 14 residues. The J segment lost 3 bases and the V segment lost 3 bases, leaving 5 bases of the junction unmatched. CDR3: CASSPGLVGYEQYF. CDR3 coding DNA: TGTGCCAGCTCACCTGGACTAGTTGGCTACGAGCAGTACTTC. The full variable domain, rest sourced from reference TRBV18 and TRBJ2-7, is NAGVMQNPRHLVRRRGQEARLRCSPMKGHSHVYWYRQLPEEGLKFMVYLQKENIIDESGMPKERFSAEFPKEGPSILRIQQVVRGDSAAYFCASSPGLVGYEQYFGPGTRLTVT.

Only a few counts were recorded for this clonotype. J is TRBJ2-2 and V is TRBV29-1; D is undetermined. From germline, CDR1 is SQVTM and CDR2 ANQGSEA. The CDR3 sequence is 14 residues long. Trimming left V 3 bases short and J 1 base short, with 9 bases between. The CDR3 sequence: CSVDGFGNTGELFF. The CDR3 DNA reads as TGCAGCGTTGATGGCTTTGGGAACACCGGGGAGCTGTTTTTT.

This clonotype was observed a handful of times. The genes are TRBV5-1 and TRBJ2-1; D remains ambiguous. With 4 bases removed from V and 4 bases from J, the gap between germline ends came to 15 bases. The CDR3 totals 15 residues. Germline V gives CDR1 SGHRS, CDR2 YFSETQ. CDR3 bases: TGCGCCAGCAGCCCGGAAGGGCAGAATTACAATGAGCAGTTCTTC. Amino acid sequence: CASSPEGQNYNEQFF.

This clonotype was seen more than once but under ten times. V and J are TRBV7-8 and TRBJ1-6, with unresolved D. CDR3 length equals 12 residues. The ends were cut back, 6 bases at V and 7 bases at J, with 7 bases in the middle. Germline V gene lookup returns CDR1 SGHVS and CDR2 FQNEAQ. The CDR3 bases are TGTGCCAGCAGGGTACAGAATTCACCCCTCCACTTT. Encoded protein: CASRVQNSPLHF. Together with reference TRBV7-8 and TRBJ1-6, the CDR3 gives the full variable domain: GAGVSQSPRYKVAKRGQDVALRCDPISGHVSLFWYQQALGQGPEFLTYFQNEAQLDKSGLPSDRFFAERPEGSVSTLKIQRTQQEDSAVYLCASRVQNSPLHFGNGTRLTVT.

The chain joins TRBV4-3 to TRBJ2-2, with D possibly TRBD1 on 5 matching bases. The V and J ends lost 2 bases and 2 bases respectively, with 18 bases between them. The CDR3 sequence is 18 residues long. In germline, CDR1 is LGHNA, CDR2 YSLEER. Written as DNA, the CDR3 is TGCGCCAGCAGCCAATACTTCCAGACAGATCGAAACACCGGGGAGCTGTTTTTT. Amino acid sequence: CASSQYFQTDRNTGELFF.

The V and J genes are TRBV20-1 and TRBJ2-3; 8 nucleotides agree with TRBD1. The V segment lost 6 bases and the J segment 3 bases; nucleotides outside the gene matches: 8. The CDR3 loop spans 14 amino acids. Germline CDR1 is DFQATT and CDR2 is SNEGSKA (reference sequence). DNA of the CDR3: TGCAGTGCCCAGGGACAGGCCAAAACAGATACGCAGTATTTT. Encoded protein: CSAQGQAKTDTQYF.

V gene TRBV20-1 combines with J gene TRBJ2-3; 8 bases map to TRBD1. J lost 4 bases, V lost 4 bases, and 4 bases had no gene match. The CDR3 loop spans 13 amino acids. The V gene's germline CDR1 is DFQATT and CDR2 SNEGSKA (reference sequence). CDR3 nucleotide sequence: TGCAGTGCTATTGGACAGGGCCCAGATACGCAGTATTTT. Protein product: CSAIGQGPDTQYF.

A note on this clonotype: An end of the junction does not agree with germline; a read error may underlie this. V and J are TRBV30 and TRBJ2-1; D is ambiguous. The CDR3 length is 8 residues. The germline V gene has CDR1 GTSNPN and CDR2 SVGIG (reference sequence). Here the CDR3 reads CGFNEQFF. CDR3 nucleotide sequence: TGCGGGTTTAACGAGCAGTTCTTC.

Only a few counts were recorded for this clonotype. The chain employs TRBV20-1 and TRBJ2-3, with D hard to call. This CDR3 is built from 12 residues. In germline, CDR1 is DFQATT, CDR2 SNEGSKA (reference sequence). V was shortened by 5 bases and J by 1 base, with 7 bases between the two germline ends. The CDR3 here is CSAPPRTDTQYF. In DNA form, the CDR3 reads TGCAGTGCTCCCCCCCGCACAGATACGCAGTATTTT.

The gene calls are TRBV20-1 and TRBJ1-4, with D tentatively TRBD1 (5 bases). V lost 4 bases, J lost 8 bases, and 14 bases lay in between. Per the germline V gene, CDR1 is DFQATT and CDR2 is SNEGSKA (reference sequence). The CDR3 covers 13 residues. The CDR3 loop is CSAISGTHEKLFF. The CDR3 DNA follows: TGCAGTGCTATATCGGGGACCCACGAAAAACTGTTTTTT.

In this sample, this clonotype turned up once. The chain is built from TRBV7-2 and TRBJ1-1, with D unresolved. CDR1 is SGHTA, CDR2 FQGNSA, per germline. The CDR3 extends over 12 amino acids. The V and J ends lost 1 base and 10 bases respectively, with 10 bases between them. The CDR3 DNA is TGTGCCAGCAGCTTAGATCAGTTTGGAGCTTTCTTT. Translated, it gives CASSLDQFGAFF. Full variable domain (missing parts from reference TRBV7-2 and TRBJ1-1): GAGVSQSPSNKVTEKGKDVELRCDPISGHTALYWYRQSLGQGLEFLIYFQGNSAPDKSGLPSDRFSAERTGGSVSTLTIQRTQQEDSAVYLCASSLDQFGAFFGQGTRLTVV.

The chain has TRBV7-9 and TRBJ2-4; the D gene is possibly TRBD1 (7 bases). Trimming removed 3 bases from V and 3 bases from J, with 12 bases in between. Germline CDR1 is SEHNR and CDR2 is FQNEAQ (reference sequence). The CDR3 has 15 residues. The CDR3 DNA reads as TGTGCCAGCAGCTTCGCAGGGGGAGGCAAAAACATTCAGTACTTC. Encoded protein: CASSFAGGGKNIQYF. The whole variable domain, filled in from reference TRBV7-9 and TRBJ2-4, reads DTGVSQNPRHKITKRGQNVTFRCDPISEHNRLYWYRQTLGQGPEFLTYFQNEAQLEKSRLLSDRFSAERPKGSFSTLEIQRTEQGDSAMYLCASSFAGGGKNIQYFGAGTRLSVL.

For this clonotype: One end of the junction is discordant with germline, which a read error may explain. The chain joins TRBV27 to TRBJ2-1; possibly TRBD1 for D (5 bases). This CDR3 is built from 14 residues. Looked up from germline, CDR1 is MNHEY and CDR2 is SMNVEV (reference sequence). The CDR3 spells CAGSLFGQSNEQFF. The CDR3, as DNA: TGTGCCGGCAGTTTATTTGGACAAAGCAATGAGCAGTTCTTC.

This clonotype was recorded many times. The chain recombines TRBV7-9 with TRBJ2-7; TRBD1 or TRBD2 may be the D gene (5 bases each). V gave up 4 bases and J gave up 3 bases, with 10 bases separating them. This CDR3 region has 13 residues. The germline gives CDR1 SEHNR, CDR2 FQNEAQ (reference sequence). CDR3 protein: CASSSGRIYEQYF. DNA for the CDR3: TGTGCCAGCAGCTCGGGACGGATCTACGAGCAGTACTTC.

Many counts were recorded for this clonotype. The chain recombines TRBV12-3 or TRBV12-4 with TRBJ2-7, with D tentatively TRBD2 (6 bases). V lost 2 bases, J lost 2 bases, and 13 bases lay in between. This CDR3 comprises 15 residues. As DNA, the CDR3 is TGTGCCAGCAGTTTACAGGCTAGCGATACCTACGAGCAGTACTTC. This gives the protein CASSLQASDTYEQYF.

In its sample, this clonotype was seen a few times. The V and J genes are TRBV9 and TRBJ2-3; no clear D gene. The ends were cut back, 0 bases at V and 4 bases at J, with 9 bases in the middle. The CDR3 is 14 amino acids. In germline, CDR1 is SGDLS, CDR2 YYNGEE. As DNA, the CDR3 is TGTGCCAGCAGCGTAGGAGTAGTTGCAGATACGCAGTATTTT. Translating it yields CASSVGVVADTQYF. Drawing the rest from reference TRBV9 and TRBJ2-3, the complete variable domain is DSGVTQTPKHLITATGQRVTLRCSPRSGDLSVYWYQQSLDQGLQFLIQYYNGEERAKGNILERFSAQQFPDLHSELNLSSLELGDSALYFCASSVGVVADTQYFGPGTRLTVL.

This clonotype was seen more than once but under ten times. V gene TRBV5-6 combines with J gene TRBJ2-7, with D tentatively TRBD1 or TRBD2 (5 bases each). Deletions cut 6 bases from V and 7 bases from J, with 11 bases between. The CDR3 covers 11 residues. The germline V gene encodes CDR1 SGHDT and CDR2 YYEEEE. CDR3 sequence reads: CASTARGEQYF. DNA for the CDR3: TGTGCCAGCACAGCGAGGGGTGAGCAGTACTTC.

The chain joins TRBV20-1 to TRBJ1-1; TRBD1 agrees at 9 bases. The CDR3 totals 14 residues. Germline V lookup: CDR1 DFQATT, CDR2 SNEGSKA (reference sequence). V trimming: 1 base; J trimming: 5 bases; junction bases outside the gene matches: 5. CDR3 protein: CSARAGTGSTEAFF. DNA of the CDR3: TGCAGTGCTAGAGCCGGGACAGGGTCGACTGAAGCTTTCTTT.

The chain has TRBV20-1 and TRBJ2-7, with TRBD2 matching 10 bases. This CDR3 spans 14 amino acids. Looked up from germline, CDR1 is DFQATT and CDR2 is SNEGSKA (reference sequence). Trimming cost V 3 bases and J 2 bases; bases outside gene matches: 4. Here the CDR3 DNA reads TGCAGTGCTAGCCCCCTAGCGGGAGCCTACGAGCAGTACTTC. Translated: CSASPLAGAYEQYF.

The sample holds a few counts of this clonotype. The chain has TRBV14 and TRBJ1-4; 8 nucleotides align to TRBD1. The CDR3 is 14 residues long. Germline V CDR1 and CDR2: SGHDN, FVKESK. The trim removed 4 bases at V and 5 bases at J, leaving 3 bases unmatched. The CDR3 sequence is CASSRRQGNEKLFF. CDR3 nucleotides: TGTGCCAGCAGCCGTCGACAGGGGAATGAAAAACTGTTTTTT.

The chain links TRBV19 to TRBJ1-2; D uncertain. The germline gives CDR1 LNHDA, CDR2 SQIVND (reference sequence). Trimming took off 4 bases at V and 7 bases at J, with 10 bases between the two ends. The CDR3 runs to 12 residues. The CDR3 reads CASSTGFVGYTF. In nucleotides, the CDR3 is TGTGCCAGTAGTACCGGATTTGTTGGCTACACCTTC.

The rearrangement joins TRBV29-1 to TRBJ1-2; 10 positions match TRBD1. The CDR3 covers 11 residues. The V gene end was trimmed by 7 bases and the J gene end by 7 bases; junction bases not matched to a gene: 3. Germline V lookup: CDR1 SQVTM, CDR2 ANQGSEA. This CDR3 reads CSAGDRGGYTF. DNA for the CDR3: TGCAGCGCCGGGGACAGGGGTGGCTACACCTTC. The full variable domain, its missing parts supplied by reference TRBV29-1 and TRBJ1-2, is SAVISQKPSRDICQRGTSLTIQCQVDSQVTMMFWYRQQPGQSLTLIATANQGSEATYESGFVIDKFPISRPNLTFSTLTVSNMSPEDSSIYLCSAGDRGGYTFGSGTRLTVV.